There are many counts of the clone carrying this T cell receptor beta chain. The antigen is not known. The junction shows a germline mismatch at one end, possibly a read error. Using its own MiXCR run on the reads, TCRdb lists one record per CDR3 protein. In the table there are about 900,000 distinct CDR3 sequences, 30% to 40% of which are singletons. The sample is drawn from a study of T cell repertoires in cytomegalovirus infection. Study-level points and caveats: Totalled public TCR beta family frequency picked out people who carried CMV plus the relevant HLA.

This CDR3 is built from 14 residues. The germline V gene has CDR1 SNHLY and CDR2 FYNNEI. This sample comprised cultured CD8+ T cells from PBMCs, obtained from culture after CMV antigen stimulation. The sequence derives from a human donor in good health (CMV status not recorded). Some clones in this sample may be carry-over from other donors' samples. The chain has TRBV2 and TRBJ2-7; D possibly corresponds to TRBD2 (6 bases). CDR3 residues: CASREDYRVYEQYF. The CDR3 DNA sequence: TGTGCCAGCCGTGAGGACTACAGAGTCTACGAGCAGTACTTC.